What follows is one T cell receptor (beta chain) and its context. Relative to the germline gene, one junction end is altered; a read error may explain this. Looked up from germline, CDR1 is MNHNS and CDR2 is SASEGT. This CDR3 contains 13 residues. This entry is derived from a study of OX40 agonist ivuxolimab in advanced cancers. Libraries were prepared by immunoSEQ multiplex PCR; TCRdb keeps only in-frame clonotypes and omits some of them. The sample lists 30,000 to 40,000 clones; 82% were seen once. The source is an adult with an advanced solid tumor such as melanoma, head and neck, liver or kidney cancer. This chain links TRBV6-1 with TRBJ2-7, with D perhaps matching TRBD1 or TRBD2 (5 bases each). The sample consisted of CD4+ or CD8+ T cells sorted from blood, taken in a trial of the OX40 agonist ivuxolimab. Written as DNA, the CDR3 is TGTGCCAGCAGCGAGGGATTTGGGGCAACATCCTGCTTC. Translated, it gives CASSEGFGATSCF.